Below are 3 T cell receptor beta chains sequenced from a single sample in a study of neoadjuvant anti-PD-1 for oral cavity cancer. The protocol was immunoSEQ multiplex PCR, while the TCRdb copy is restricted to in-frame clones and leaves out a portion. The table shows some 11,000 clones, with 45% to 60% occurring only once. The sequencing here drew on tumor tissue, taken before nivolumab (anti-PD-1) treatment. Receptors were obtained from a person between 40 and 79 years old with oral cavity squamous cell carcinoma.

The chain combines TRBV7-2 with TRBJ2-3; D gene ambiguous. This CDR3 contains 13 residues. Germline CDR1 and CDR2: SGHTA and FQGNSA. The ends were cut back, 6 bases at V and 4 bases at J, with 11 bases in the middle. CDR3 in DNA: TGTGCCAGCAGGCGGTCGGGCGCAGATACGCAGTATTTT. Encoded protein: CASRRSGADTQYF. The whole variable domain, remainder taken from reference TRBV7-2 and TRBJ2-3, is GAGVSQSPSNKVTEKGKDVELRCDPISGHTALYWYRQSLGQGLEFLIYFQGNSAPDKSGLPSDRFSAERTGGSVSTLTIQRTQQEDSAVYLCASRRSGADTQYFGPGTRLTVL.

The CDR3 nucleotides read TGTGCCAGCAGCTTCCTGGGCTCTGGGGCCAACGTCCTGACTTTC. Residues: CASSFLGSGANVLTF. The V call is TRBV7-3, the J call TRBJ2-6; D gene unclear. Trimming cost V 3 bases and J 0 bases, with 6 bases left between them. The CDR3 has 15 residues. Per the germline V gene, CDR1 is SGHTA and CDR2 is FQGTGA.

The chain uses TRBV4-1 and TRBJ2-5; 8 positions match TRBD1. The CDR3 has 19 residues. Germline V lookup: CDR1 MGHRA, CDR2 YSYEKL. The trim removed 4 bases at V and 1 base at J, leaving 17 bases unmatched. CDR3 protein: CASSRGQVDVLGAQETQYF. The DNA for the CDR3 is TGCGCCAGCAGCCGGGGACAGGTAGATGTGTTGGGAGCCCAAGAGACCCAGTACTTC.